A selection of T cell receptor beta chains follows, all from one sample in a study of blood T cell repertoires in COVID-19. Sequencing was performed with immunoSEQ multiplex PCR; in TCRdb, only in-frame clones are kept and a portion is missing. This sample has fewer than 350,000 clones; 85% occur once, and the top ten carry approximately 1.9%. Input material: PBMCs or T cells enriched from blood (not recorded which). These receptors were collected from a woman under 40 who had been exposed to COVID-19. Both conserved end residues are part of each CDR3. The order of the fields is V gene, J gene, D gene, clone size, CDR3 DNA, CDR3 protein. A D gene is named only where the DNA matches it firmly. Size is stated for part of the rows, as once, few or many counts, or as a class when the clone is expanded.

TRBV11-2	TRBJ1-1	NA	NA	TGTGCCAGCAGCTCTTTCCCCACTGAAGCTTTCTTT	CASSSFPTEAFF
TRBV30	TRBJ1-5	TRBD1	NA	TGTGCCTGGAGTGTAGGACAGGGGACCCAGCCCCAGCATTTT	CAWSVGQGTQPQHF
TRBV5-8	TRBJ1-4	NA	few	TGTGCCAGCAGCTTCGCGTGGTCGGCTAATGAAAAACTGTTTTTT	CASSFAWSANEKLFF
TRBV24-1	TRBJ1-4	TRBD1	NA	TGTGCCACCGGAGCTAAGGGGGCGTCTAATGAAAAACTGTTTTTT	CATGAKGASNEKLFF
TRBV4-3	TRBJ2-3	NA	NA	TGCGCCAGCAGCCAAGCTGACGGACACACAGATACGCAGTATTTT	CASSQADGHTDTQYF
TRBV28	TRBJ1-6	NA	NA	TGTGCCAGCAGTCATGACAGCTCCTATAATTCACCCCTCCACTTT	CASSHDSSYNSPLHF
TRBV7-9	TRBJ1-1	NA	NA	TGTGCCAGCAGCCTTAATCAACCGGGAAAGGGAGCTTTCTTT	CASSLNQPGKGAFF
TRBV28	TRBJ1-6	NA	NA	TGTGCCAGCCGAAAGACGGAGCCGTCGCCACCCCTCCACTTT	CASRKTEPSPPLHF
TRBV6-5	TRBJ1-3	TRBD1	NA	TGTGCCAGCAGTCGTTCTACAGGGGTCGGAAACACCATATATTTT	CASSRSTGVGNTIYF
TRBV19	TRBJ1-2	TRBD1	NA	TGTGCCAGTAATAAGGGACAGAACTATGGCTACACCTTC	CASNKGQNYGYTF
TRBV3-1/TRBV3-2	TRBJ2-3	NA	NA	TGTGCCAGCAGCCAACAGCCTTCGGGTGATACGCAGTATTTT	CASSQQPSGDTQYF
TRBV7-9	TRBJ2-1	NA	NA	TGTGCCAGCAGCTTAGTATATGGGAGCTCCTACAATGAGCAGTTCTTC	CASSLVYGSSYNEQFF
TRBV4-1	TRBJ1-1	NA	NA	TGCGCCAGCAGCCAGGGGGGAGGGCTGAACACTGAAGCTTTCTTT	CASSQGGGLNTEAFF